This is a list of T cell receptor beta chains from one sample in a study of T cell responses to AZD1222 COVID-19 vaccine. Some clones are missing from TCRdb's copy, which holds only in-frame ones; the method was immunoSEQ multiplex PCR. The table records approximately 140,000 clones, approximately 95% of them present only once. The sample here was peripheral blood, taken on day 0 of MenACWY control vaccination. Source of these receptors: an adult in good health. The CDR3 runs from the conserved cysteine through the conserved F or W. Each record gives: V gene, J gene, clone size, CDR3 protein. A row's size may be missing; if present it is once, few, many or a size class.

V: TRBV20-1; J: TRBJ2-7; size: NA; CDR3: CSAKAQYF
V: TRBV5-1; J: TRBJ1-4; size: NA; CDR3: CASSIRDRGQEKLFF
V: TRBV28; J: TRBJ1-1; size: NA; CDR3: CASSQRQGTTLTEAFF
V: TRBV5-1; J: TRBJ2-2; size: NA; CDR3: CATGLRGQDHTGELFF
V: TRBV6-5; J: TRBJ1-1; size: NA; CDR3: CASSYNARMNTEAFF
V: TRBV30; J: TRBJ1-1; size: NA; CDR3: CAWTRRSNTEAFF
V: TRBV12-3/TRBV12-4; J: TRBJ1-1; size: NA; CDR3: CASDRATTEAFF
V: TRBV7-8; J: TRBJ2-5; size: once; CDR3: CASSRLQKETQYF
V: TRBV7-2; J: TRBJ1-4; size: NA; CDR3: CASSPRVSSTNEKLFF
V: TRBV7-3; J: TRBJ1-1; size: NA; CDR3: CASSWGRNTEAFF
V: TRBV5-1; J: TRBJ1-1; size: NA; CDR3: CASRLTRGRGVNTEAFF
V: TRBV5-4; J: TRBJ2-5; size: NA; CDR3: CASSSRQGGETQYF
V: TRBV7-9; J: TRBJ1-2; size: few; CDR3: CASSLHGRENYGYTF
V: TRBV28; J: TRBJ1-1; size: NA; CDR3: CASSLVSVNTEAFF
V: TRBV15; J: TRBJ1-5; size: NA; CDR3: CATSRAINQPQHF
V: TRBV5-4; J: TRBJ1-6; size: NA; CDR3: CASSSIGGMEDSPLHF
V: TRBV11-2; J: TRBJ2-7; size: NA; CDR3: CASRSGTGLPYEQYF
V: TRBV2; J: TRBJ2-7; size: NA; CDR3: CASSRDPSGEQYF
V: TRBV5-4; J: TRBJ2-5; size: NA; CDR3: CASSLGLAGHETQYF
V: TRBV6-5; J: TRBJ1-2; size: NA; CDR3: CASSQTAPTGYGYTF
V: TRBV7-9; J: TRBJ2-7; size: once; CDR3: CASSLARDITYEQYF
V: TRBV5-1; J: TRBJ1-2; size: NA; CDR3: CASSPTGPSGYTF
V: TRBV7-3; J: TRBJ1-6; size: once; CDR3: CASSLNPGGNSPLHF